This is a list of T cell receptor beta chains from one sample in a study of T cell changes during pregnancy in multiple sclerosis. Only in-frame clones appear in the TCRdb table, and some are missing; sequencing was by immunoSEQ multiplex PCR. The repertoire holds some 74,000 clones, with over 85% as singletons. Sequenced here: peripheral blood, sampled after pregnancy. The receptors were sampled from a female donor in good health, enrolled as a control in a pregnancy study. Both conserved end residues are part of each CDR3. D genes are given only for firm matches. Not every row has a clone size; where given, it reads once, few, many or a size class.

>.|.|TRBV18|TRBJ1-4
CASSPPFRLSTNEKLFF
TGTGCCAGCTCACCACCGTTCCGCCTATCAACTAATGAAAAACTGTTTTTT
>.|.|TRBV7-9|TRBJ2-1
CASSLGGLSGEQFF
TGTGCCAGCAGCTTAGGGGGGCTCTCGGGTGAGCAGTTCTTC
>once|.|TRBV19|TRBJ2-1
CASSRHSGPSYNEQFF
TGTGCCAGTAGCCGCCATAGCGGCCCCTCCTACAATGAGCAGTTCTTC
>.|TRBD2|TRBV18|TRBJ2-1
CATKPGLAGSDEQFF
TGTGCCACGAAGCCGGGACTAGCGGGGTCCGATGAGCAGTTCTTC
>.|TRBD2|TRBV7-3|TRBJ2-2
CASSSLAGGPRTGELFF
TGTGCCAGCAGCTCTTTAGCGGGAGGGCCGCGGACCGGGGAGCTGTTTTTT
>.|TRBD1|TRBV7-9|TRBJ1-2
CASSSAGQGFAYGYTF
TGTGCCAGCAGCTCGGCGGGACAGGGTTTCGCCTATGGCTACACCTTC
>.|.|TRBV11-2|TRBJ1-2
CASSPGYRDGYTF
TGTGCCAGCAGTCCAGGTTACAGGGACGGCTACACCTTC
>.|TRBD2|TRBV19|TRBJ2-5
CASSLGSLAAETQYF
TGTGCCAGTAGTCTTGGTTCACTAGCGGCAGAGACCCAGTACTTC
>.|TRBD2|TRBV7-2|TRBJ2-7
CASSLDGGGSYEQYF
TGTGCCAGCAGCTTAGACGGGGGGGGCTCCTACGAGCAGTACTTC
>.|.|TRBV30|TRBJ2-1
CAWSPDSRGEQFF
TGTGCCTGGAGTCCTGACTCCAGGGGTGAGCAGTTCTTC
>.|.|TRBV4-2|TRBJ1-1
CASSQDATGWDTEAFF
TGTGCCAGCAGCCAAGATGCCACAGGGTGGGACACTGAAGCTTTCTTT
>once|TRBD1|TRBV2|TRBJ1-2
CASGTAQYGYTF
TGTGCCAGCGGGACAGCCCAGTATGGCTACACCTTC
>.|.|TRBV5-3|TRBJ1-1
CARSLVQGLVSTEAFF
TGTGCCAGAAGCTTGGTGCAGGGATTAGTAAGCACTGAAGCTTTCTTT
>once|.|TRBV28|TRBJ2-3
CASSLSPSATDTQYF
TGTGCCAGCAGTTTATCGCCTAGCGCCACAGATACGCAGTATTTT
>.|TRBD1|TRBV6-1|TRBJ2-4
CASMEGQGRGIQYF
TGTGCCAGCATGGAAGGACAGGGGAGGGGCATTCAGTACTTC
>.|.|TRBV7-2|TRBJ1-2
CASTLGGYYGYTF
TGTGCCAGCACCCTAGGAGGATACTATGGCTACACCTTC
>.|.|TRBV5-4|TRBJ2-4
CASSFGAGQAIQYF
TGTGCCAGCAGCTTTGGGGCAGGCCAGGCAATTCAGTACTTC
>.|TRBD1|TRBV4-1|TRBJ2-7
CASSHGQGPMYEQYF
TGCGCCAGCAGCCACGGACAGGGTCCTATGTACGAGCAGTACTTC
>.|.|TRBV28|TRBJ1-1
CASIGASAFF
TGTGCCAGCATAGGGGCTAGTGCTTTCTTT
>.|.|TRBV7-9|TRBJ1-2
CASSSPTGKNGYTF
TGTGCCAGCAGCTCCCCAACAGGGAAGAATGGCTACACCTTC
>.|.|TRBV6-5|TRBJ2-3
CASSYSDSLGTDTQYF
TGTGCCAGCAGTTACTCGGACTCCCTCGGCACAGATACGCAGTATTTT
>few|TRBD1|TRBV29-1|TRBJ2-2
CSVEDPNRGLAGELFF
TGCAGCGTTGAAGATCCGAACAGGGGGTTGGCCGGGGAGCTGTTTTTT
>.|.|TRBV7-9|TRBJ2-7
CASSLVGGMESYEQYF
TGTGCCAGCAGCTTAGTGGGCGGGATGGAATCCTACGAGCAGTACTTC
>once|.|TRBV7-8|TRBJ2-7
CASSPRPLVSYEQYF
TGTGCCAGCAGCCCCAGACCCCTAGTAAGCTACGAGCAGTACTTC
>.|.|TRBV6-5|TRBJ2-7
CASSYVGGYEQYF
TGTGCCAGCAGTTACGTCGGGGGCTACGAGCAGTACTTC
>.|TRBD2|TRBV7-8|TRBJ2-2
CASSFGGVGELFF
TGTGCCAGCAGCTTTGGGGGGGTTGGGGAGCTGTTTTTT
>.|.|TRBV5-7|TRBJ1-1
CASSFRSLGNTEAFF
TGTGCCAGCAGCTTTCGGAGCTTGGGGAACACTGAAGCTTTCTTT
>.|TRBD2|TRBV9|TRBJ2-1
CASSAGTSDTYSYNEQFF
TGTGCCAGCAGCGCCGGGACTAGCGACACTTACTCCTACAATGAGCAGTTCTTC
>.|TRBD1|TRBV6-6|TRBJ2-7
CASRDGQGTPPQYF
TGTGCCAGCAGGGATGGACAGGGGACCCCTCCGCAGTACTTC
>.|.|TRBV5-8|TRBJ1-2
CASSRVWYYGYTF
TGTGCCAGCAGCCGGGTGTGGTACTATGGCTACACCTTC
>.|TRBD2|TRBV7-3|TRBJ2-1
CASSLIGPLIAGYNEQFF
TGTGCCAGCAGCTTAATAGGCCCTTTGATAGCGGGGTACAATGAGCAGTTCTTC
>.|.|TRBV28|TRBJ2-3
CATLGGEGTDTQYF
TGTGCCACCCTAGGCGGGGAGGGCACAGATACGCAGTATTTT
>.|TRBD1|TRBV5-1|TRBJ1-2
CASSLGQMAGYTF
TGCGCCAGCAGCCTGGGACAGATGGCAGGCTACACCTTC
>.|TRBD2|TRBV7-7|TRBJ2-7
CASSLVAGEVYEQYF
TGTGCTAGCAGCTTAGTAGCGGGAGAGGTGTACGAGCAGTACTTC
>few|.|TRBV4-2|TRBJ1-6
CASSQDSLSPLHF
TGTGCCAGCAGCCAAGATAGCCTTTCACCCCTCCACTTT
>few|.|TRBV5-1|TRBJ1-1
CASSPDTNTEAFF
TGCGCCAGCAGCCCGGACACGAACACTGAAGCTTTCTTT
>.|.|TRBV12-5|TRBJ2-2
CASADSPQVGETGELFF
TGTGCTAGTGCCGACTCCCCACAGGTTGGGGAAACCGGGGAGCTGTTTTTT
>.|.|TRBV5-4|TRBJ2-5
CASSFGEETQYF
TGTGCCAGCAGCTTCGGGGAAGAGACCCAGTACTTC
>.|TRBD1|TRBV9|TRBJ2-1
CASSVRGPGDEQFF
TGTGCCAGCAGCGTAAGGGGGCCCGGGGATGAGCAGTTCTTC
>.|.|TRBV4-2|TRBJ2-1
CASSQDREQGRFF
TGTGCCAGCAGCCAAGATCGGGAACAGGGTCGGTTCTTC
>.|TRBD2|TRBV30|TRBJ2-3
CAWKLAGADTQYF
TGTGCCTGGAAGCTAGCGGGAGCAGATACGCAGTATTTT